This is a list of T cell receptor beta chains from one sample in a study of regulatory T cells in long-lasting Graves disease. Each CDR3 protein is one row after TCRdb ran MiXCR on the multiplex PCR reads. The sample lists 350,000 to 450,000 distinct CDR3 sequences, 14% to 15% occurring once. These data were likewise used in another study, on T cells in Graves' hyperthyroidism and ophthalmopathy.

The sample consisted of peripheral blood mononuclear cells (PBMCs), taken at new diagnosis, from a patient treated with antithyroid drugs. These receptors came from a woman aged 40 to 55 with Graves disease. The CDR3 runs from the conserved cysteine through the conserved F or W. The D gene is left open where the match is weak. Only some rows state a clone size, as once, few, many or a class for expanded clones.

d_call	v_call	j_call	clone_size	cdr3_nt	cdr3_aa
NA	TRBV20-1	TRBJ2-7	many	TGCAGTGCTTGCCGGGACATCCCTTTCTACGAGCAGTACTTC	CSACRDIPFYEQYF
TRBD2	TRBV10-1	TRBJ2-1	many	TGCGCCAGCAGTGCAGCCCGGGGGGTCAAAAACAATGAGCAGTTCTTC	CASSAARGVKNNEQFF
TRBD2	TRBV5-5	TRBJ2-2	NA	TGTGCCAGCAGCTTGGGTTACAGCGGGAGAGGCACCGGGGAGCTGTTTTTT	CASSLGYSGRGTGELFF
NA	TRBV11-2	TRBJ2-5	many	TGTGCCAGCAGCTTACAAGGGGGGACAGTCCAAGAGACCCAGTACTTC	CASSLQGGTVQETQYF
TRBD2	TRBV28	TRBJ2-5	NA	TGTGCCAGCAGTCCCGGACTAGCGAGGAAGACCCAGTACTTC	CASSPGLARKTQYF
TRBD1	TRBV20-1	TRBJ2-5	NA	TGCAGTGCTACTACGACAGGGTCGGAACAAGAGACCCAGTACTTC	CSATTTGSEQETQYF
NA	TRBV4-1	TRBJ2-2	many	TGCGCCAGCAGCCAAGATACCGCTTACACCGGGGAGCTGTTTTTT	CASSQDTAYTGELFF
TRBD1	TRBV28	TRBJ2-7	many	TGTGCCAGCAGTTCTAACAGGGGATCCTACGAGCAGTACTTC	CASSSNRGSYEQYF
NA	TRBV19	TRBJ1-5	few	TGTGCCAGTAGTAGGACAGCGAGCAATCAGCCCCAGCATTTT	CASSRTASNQPQHF
TRBD2	TRBV6-2/TRBV6-3	TRBJ2-2	few	TGTGCCAGCGGTTTAGCGGGAGGGCCTGTTACCGGGGAGCTGTTTTTT	CASGLAGGPVTGELFF
NA	TRBV12-3/TRBV12-4	TRBJ1-1	once	TGTGCCAGCAGCTTTAGTAAGGGAAATACTGAAGCTTTCTTT	CASSFSKGNTEAFF
NA	TRBV15	TRBJ1-1	few	TGTGCCACCAGCAGTGACGGGAACACTGAAGCTTTCTTT	CATSSDGNTEAFF
NA	TRBV12-3/TRBV12-4	TRBJ2-5	many	TGTGCCAGCAGTGTGGGGGGATGGCAAGAGACCCAGTACTTC	CASSVGGWQETQYF
NA	TRBV27	TRBJ1-2	many	TGTGCCAGCAGTTTCCGGGAACCTTTCTATGGCTACACCTTC	CASSFREPFYGYTF
TRBD2	TRBV7-8	TRBJ2-2	many	TGTGCCAGCAGCCCACCTAGCGGGAGAGGCGACACCGGGGAGCTGTTTTTT	CASSPPSGRGDTGELFF
NA	TRBV6-1	TRBJ2-7	many	TGTGCCACCATCCGACTAGACTCCTACGAGCAGTACTTC	CATIRLDSYEQYF
TRBD2	TRBV6-2/TRBV6-3	TRBJ2-3	NA	TGTGCCAGCAGTTACAAGACTAGCGGAGGCACAGATACGCAGTATTTT	CASSYKTSGGTDTQYF